The 12 T cell receptor beta chains below were found in one sample sequenced in a study of molecular identifiers for immune sequencing clone quantification. In TCRdb, the PCR reads were re-called with MiXCR into one record per CDR3 protein. The sample includes about 300,000 distinct CDR3 sequences, 20% to 25% of them seen just once. Sequenced material: naive CD8+ T cells from blood, with Jurkat cell RNA spiked in. Subset in this sample: FACS-sorted CD8+CD4-CCR7+CD45RA+ naive T cells. The receptor set was obtained from a human donor in good health. Some libraries in this study had Jurkat cell RNA spiked in.

On this clonotype: A much larger clone is a single base away; this may be a read error. This chain joins TRBV2 and TRBJ1-5; 7 positions match TRBD1. Germline CDR1 SNHLY, CDR2 FYNNEI. This CDR3 has 18 amino acids. The junction had 16 bases not matched to a gene; V was cut back by 8 bases and J by 0 bases. The CDR3 coding sequence is TGTGCCAGCGGCGGAACAGGGGCCACCGAATATAGCAATCAGCCCCAGCATTTT. Its translation: CASGGTGATEYSNQPQHF.

This clonotype was counted many times. The CDR3 nucleotides read TGTGCCAGCATCGATGGGGAGGAGCCCTATGGCTACACCTTC. The encoded protein is CASIDGEEPYGYTF. J is TRBJ1-2 and V is TRBV7-9; no clear D. Trimming removed 7 bases from V and 4 bases from J, with 16 bases in between. CDR3 length: 14 residues. Germline CDR1 is SEHNR and CDR2 is FQNEAQ (reference sequence).

This clonotype was picked up many times. The chain carries TRBV11-2 and TRBJ2-3; D gene ambiguous. The CDR3 loop spans 13 amino acids. The ends were cut back, 5 bases at V and 5 bases at J, with 11 bases in the middle. Germline CDR1 reads SGHAT; CDR2 reads FQNNGV. The CDR3 sequence is CASSPSRIDTQYF. The DNA for the CDR3 is TGTGCCAGCAGCCCCAGTAGAATAGATACGCAGTATTTT.

The rearrangement links TRBV6-2 or TRBV6-3 to TRBJ2-7; D ambiguous. The germline V gene has CDR1 MNHEY and CDR2 SVGEGT. This CDR3 has 11 amino acids. V shed 8 bases and J shed 5 bases, with 10 bases lying between them. CDR3 DNA sequence: TGTGCCAGCCAGGAGTACCACGAGCAGTACTTC. Residues: CASQEYHEQYF.

Many counts were recorded for this clonotype. The chain combines TRBV7-2 with TRBJ2-5; TRBD1 might be the D (6 bases). Germline-derived CDR1 and CDR2 are SGHTA and FQGNSA. Trimming took off 4 bases at V and 4 bases at J, with 13 bases between the two ends. The CDR3 sequence is 14 residues long. Written as DNA, the CDR3 is TGTGCCAGCAGCTCGAGCAGGGGTTTAGAGACCCAGTACTTC. This translates into CASSSSRGLETQYF.

Remarks on this clonotype: A much more abundant neighbour one base away suggests this may be a read error. The V gene is TRBV2, the J gene TRBJ2-3; D may be TRBD1 (6 bases). CDR1 is SNHLY and CDR2 is FYNNEI in the germline V gene. The CDR3 consists of 12 residues. The CDR3 region is CAIKGVTDMQYF. CDR3 DNA: TGTGCCATCAAGGGGGTTACGGATATGCAGTATTTT. Drawing the rest from reference TRBV2 and TRBJ2-3, the complete variable domain is EPEVTQTPSHQVTQMGQEVILRCVPISNHLYFYWYRQILGQKVEFLVSFYNNEISEKSEIFDDQFSVERPDGSNFTLKIRSTKLEDSAMYFCAIKGVTDMQYFGPGTRLTVL.

The chain combines TRBV6-5 with TRBJ2-2; tentative D call: TRBD2 (6 bases). CDR3 length: 16 amino acids. V shed 2 bases and J shed 5 bases, with 15 bases lying between them. From germline, CDR1 is MNHEY and CDR2 SVGAGI. Here the CDR3 reads CASSYGTSPGTGELFF. The CDR3 nucleotides read TGTGCCAGCAGTTACGGGACTTCCCCGGGAACCGGGGAGCTGTTTTTT.

Comment on this clonotype: A much larger clone lies a single base off, so this may be a read error. The chain is built from TRBV30 and TRBJ2-1; possible D gene TRBD1, 6 bases. The CDR3 is made up of 8 amino acids. Germline CDR1 and CDR2: GTSNPN and SVGIG (reference sequence). Trimming shortened V by 5 bases and J by 15 bases, and 8 bases separated the two germline ends. The CDR3 DNA follows: TGTGCCTGGGGGGGCCGGTTCTTC. This translates into CAWGGRFF.

The sample holds many counts of this clonotype. The chain couples TRBV7-8 to TRBJ1-1; D gene unclear. The germline V gene has CDR1 SGHVS and CDR2 FQNEAQ. The CDR3 sequence is 19 residues long. V was shortened by 5 bases and J by 6 bases, with 31 bases between the two germline ends. The CDR3 sequence is CASSKKEINPALKHAEAFF. The CDR3 DNA reads TGTGCCAGCAGCAAGAAAGAAATCAATCCCGCCTTGAAACACGCTGAAGCTTTCTTT.

J is TRBJ2-7 and V is TRBV5-6, with 9 bases matching TRBD2. Trimming cost V 7 bases and J 2 bases; bases outside gene matches: 10. This CDR3 has 15 amino acids. Germline V CDR1 and CDR2: SGHDT, YYEEEE. CDR3 sequence reads: CASSSGGRETYEQYF. The CDR3, as DNA: TGTGCCAGCTCGAGCGGGGGGCGGGAGACCTACGAGCAGTACTTC.

Comment on this clonotype: This may come from a read error, since a much larger clone is one base off. The rearrangement joins TRBV28 to TRBJ1-5, with TRBD1 matching 9 bases. Germline values: CDR1 MDHEN, CDR2 SYDVKM. V was clipped by 8 bases and J by 6 bases; unmatched bases: 14. This CDR3 has 16 residues. For the CDR3, the DNA is TGTGCCAGCCGTCCGACCGGGACAGGGATGGGTCAGCCCCAGCATTTT. The encoded protein is CASRPTGTGMGQPQHF.

The chain couples TRBV5-1 to TRBJ2-1; tentatively, D is TRBD1 or TRBD2 (6 bases each). The germline V gene has CDR1 SGHRS and CDR2 YFSETQ. This CDR3 is 15 amino acids long. Between the trimmed V and J ends, which lost 0 bases and 3 bases, there was a span of 10 bases. The CDR3 region is CASSLDGGRYNEQFF. The CDR3 coding sequence is TGCGCCAGCAGCTTGGACGGGGGCCGCTACAATGAGCAGTTCTTC.